The 27 T cell receptor beta chains below were found in one sample sequenced in a study of tumor-infiltrating lymphocytes in oesophageal squamous cell carcinoma. One entry per CDR3 protein results from TCRdb running MiXCR on the PCR reads. The sample carries approximately 15,000 distinct CDR3 sequences, about 54% recorded once. The sequenced material came from esophageal tumor tissue. Receptors originate from a female donor with esophageal squamous cell carcinoma.

This clonotype was seen at least ten times. The V call is TRBV7-6, the J call TRBJ2-4; D ambiguous. The CDR3 sequence is 14 residues long. The germline V and J ends were trimmed by 5 bases and 7 bases, with 15 bases remaining between them. Germline V gene data show CDR1 as SGHVS and CDR2 as FNYEAQ. CDR3 nucleotides: TGTGCCAGCAGCGATTTGGGTCGAACGAACATTCAGTACTTC. Protein product: CASSDLGRTNIQYF.

This clonotype was observed at least ten times. V is TRBV5-1 and J is TRBJ2-7, with D tentatively TRBD2 (6 bases). The DNA end is a closer match to TRBJ2-5, so the J assignment may be wrong. Germline CDR1 and CDR2: SGHRS and YFSETQ. The CDR3 totals 14 residues. The CDR3: CANQPVGGSETQYF. In DNA, the CDR3 is TGCGCCAACCAACCCGTCGGGGGATCGGAGACCCAGTACTTC.

V is TRBV19 and J is TRBJ2-2, with unresolved D. Germline CDR1 LNHDA, CDR2 SQIVND (reference sequence). This CDR3 spans 14 amino acids. V lost 6 bases and J lost 0, with 8 bases in between. CDR3 region: CASRQPSNTGELFF. As DNA, the CDR3 is TGTGCCAGTAGACAGCCATCGAACACCGGGGAGCTGTTTTTT.

By share of the sample, this clonotype is medium-sized. The rearrangement links TRBV7-3 to TRBJ2-1, with TRBD2 matching 12 bases. Germline V gene sequence: CDR1 SGHTA, CDR2 FQGTGA. The CDR3 runs 16 residues. V lost 2 bases to trimming and J lost 6 bases; unmatched junction nucleotides: 5. In DNA, the CDR3 is TGTGCCAGCAGCTTATCCCTAGCGGGAGGGGTCAATGAGCAGTTCTTC. Amino acid sequence: CASSLSLAGGVNEQFF. Filled out from reference TRBV7-3 and TRBJ2-1, the complete variable domain reads GAGVSQTPSNKVTEKGKYVELRCDPISGHTALYWYRQSLGQGPEFLIYFQGTGAADDSGLPNDRFFAVRPEGSVSTLKIQRTERGDSAVYLCASSLSLAGGVNEQFFGPGTRLTVL.

This clonotype appeared many times. The junction departs from the called germline gene at one end, perhaps through a read error. The chain joins TRBV20-1 to TRBJ2-7, with a tentative D call TRBD2 (6 bases). Germline CDR1 DFQATT, CDR2 SNEGSKA (reference sequence). The CDR3 has 14 residues. CDR3 nucleotide sequence: TGCAGTGCGAGAGTGCGGGGAGTTTGGGACGAGCAGTACTTC. It specifies CSARVRGVWDEQYF.

The chain links TRBV7-4 to TRBJ2-5; D ambiguous. This CDR3 has 11 residues. The V end was cut by 4 bases, the J end by 5 bases, with 5 bases between. Germline lookup yields CDR1 SGHVT and CDR2 SQSDAQ. CDR3 region: CASSSQETQYF. For the CDR3, the DNA is TGTGCCAGCAGCTCACAGGAGACCCAGTACTTC.

In this sample, this clonotype turned up many times. V gene TRBV7-2 combines with J gene TRBJ2-1; maybe TRBD2 (5 bases). The germline CDR1 and CDR2 sequences are SGHTA and FQGNSA. CDR3 size: 10 residues. V was clipped by 8 bases and J by 15 bases, with 14 bases between them. CDR3 residues: CASGPRSGFF. CDR3 bases: TGTGCCAGCGGACCGAGAAGCGGGTTCTTC.

The chain recombines TRBV7-2 with TRBJ2-7; either TRBD1 or TRBD2 may fit D (5 bases each). CDR1 and CDR2 from the germline V gene are SGHTA and FQGNSA. This CDR3 has 14 amino acids. The V gene lost 1 base and the J gene lost 1 base, with 8 bases spanning the gap. CDR3 loop: CASSLGGASYEQYF. The CDR3 nucleotides are TGTGCCAGCAGCTTAGGAGGGGCTTCCTACGAGCAGTACTTC.

V gene TRBV18 combines with J gene TRBJ2-3; 7 nucleotides align to TRBD1. The closer fit of TRBJ2-7 to the DNA end suggests the J call may be wrong. The CDR3 sequence is 15 residues long. From germline, CDR1 is KGHSH and CDR2 LQKENI. The CDR3 coding sequence is TGTGCCAGCTCACCTGAAGGGACAGAGAGCTACGAGCAGTACTTC. Amino acid sequence: CASSPEGTESYEQYF.

This clonotype was counted many times. This rearrangement joins TRBV18 to TRBJ1-5; D possibly corresponds to TRBD1 (6 bases). Germline V gives CDR1 KGHSH, CDR2 LQKENI. Trimming took 6 bases from V and 3 from J, leaving 18 bases between them. The CDR3 totals 16 residues. This CDR3 is CASSKERTGYNQPQHF. CDR3 nucleotides: TGTGCCAGCTCTAAAGAACGAACAGGGTACAATCAGCCCCAGCATTTT. The full variable domain, completed using reference TRBV18 and TRBJ1-5, is NAGVMQNPRHLVRRRGQEARLRCSPMKGHSHVYWYRQLPEEGLKFMVYLQKENIIDESGMPKERFSAEFPKEGPSILRIQQVVRGDSAAYFCASSKERTGYNQPQHFGDGTRLSIL.

This clonotype was seen more than once but under ten times. The J gene is TRBJ2-1, the V gene TRBV11-2; 14 positions match TRBD2. The CDR3 has 18 residues. Trimming at V came to 4 bases and at J to 3 bases, leaving 8 bases not matched to a gene. CDR1 SGHAT and CDR2 FQNNGV come from the germline V gene. In nucleotides, the CDR3 is TGTGCCAGCAGCTATCTGGGACTAGCGGGAGTCCTCTACAATGAGCAGTTCTTC. Its protein is CASSYLGLAGVLYNEQFF.

This clonotype was seen a handful of times. The chain uses TRBV7-6 and TRBJ2-1; TRBD1 agrees at 10 bases. The CDR3 length is 18 residues. With 4 bases clipped from V and 1 base from J, the junction kept 10 bases outside the gene matches. Germline assignment: CDR1 SGHVS and CDR2 FNYEAQ. This CDR3 reads CASSSRTDRGLSYNEQFF. CDR3 nucleotides: TGTGCCAGCAGCTCCAGGACCGACAGGGGGCTGTCCTACAATGAGCAGTTCTTC.

This clonotype occurred a few times. DNA for the CDR3: TGTGCCAGCTCAACAGGGGCAGAAGCCTACGAGCAGTACTTC. This translates into CASSTGAEAYEQYF. The chain links TRBV27 to TRBJ2-7; 7 bases are shared with TRBD1. CDR3 length: 14 amino acids. Germline lookup yields CDR1 MNHEY and CDR2 SMNVEV (reference sequence). Trimming removed 8 bases from V and 2 bases from J; junction bases left unmatched: 9.

In regard to this clonotype: This clone may be a read error of a much larger clone one base away. The chain recombines TRBV20-1 with TRBJ2-7; TRBD2 agrees at 8 bases. The J call may not be correct, given that the DNA end is closer to TRBJ2-1. Germline V CDR1 and CDR2: DFQATT, SNEGSKA (reference sequence). The CDR3 runs to 16 residues. CDR3 in DNA: TGCAGTGCTTACGATCCCGGACTAGCTCGTGGGTACGAGCAGTTCTTC. Amino acid sequence: CSAYDPGLARGYEQFF.

A remark on this clonotype: This may be a read error: a much more frequent sequence differs by one nucleotide. This rearrangement joins TRBV5-1 to TRBJ2-3, with TRBD2 matching over 13 bases. Trimming took 5 bases from V and 14 from J; bases not matched to a gene: 20. Germline assignment: CDR1 SGHRS and CDR2 YFSETQ. The CDR3 runs to 17 residues. The CDR3 DNA reads TGCGCCAGCAGAGGACTAGCGGGAGTGGGGAACACCGGGGAGCTGTATTTT. Protein product: CASRGLAGVGNTGELYF.

This clonotype was picked up one time. The chain is built from TRBV12-3 or TRBV12-4 and TRBJ2-5; D not resolved. The DNA end favors TRBJ2-7, so the J call may be wrong. The CDR3 extends over 14 amino acids. The CDR3 coding sequence is TGTGCCAGCAGTCCTGACACGTTCCGAGACGAGCAGTACTTC. Translation gives CASSPDTFRDEQYF.

The chain links TRBV12-3 or TRBV12-4 to TRBJ2-5; maybe TRBD1 (6 bases). The CDR3 is 12 amino acids. With 8 bases removed from V and 1 base from J, the gap between germline ends came to 8 bases. The CDR3 sequence: CASGGVQETQYF. The CDR3 DNA is TGTGCCAGCGGGGGCGTCCAAGAGACCCAGTACTTC.

Concerning this clonotype itself: A much larger clone differs from this one at a single base, so this may be a read error. V is TRBV6-6 and J is TRBJ2-3; 10 bases agree with TRBD2. In germline, CDR1 is MNHNY, CDR2 SVGAGI (reference sequence). The CDR3 is made up of 16 amino acids. DNA for the CDR3: TGTGCCAGCAGTGCAAGGACTAGCGGCAACACAGATACGCAGGATTTT. This gives the protein CASSARTSGNTDTQDF.

This clonotype occurred a few times. The chain is built from TRBV7-2 and TRBJ2-1; TRBD1 matches 8 bases. V was clipped by 1 base and J by 7 bases; unmatched bases: 6. Germline CDR1 reads SGHTA; CDR2 reads FQGNSA. The CDR3 has 15 residues. The CDR3 DNA is TGTGCCAGCAGCTTAGATCCAGGGGGCGTGAATGAGCAGTTCTTC. Its protein is CASSLDPGGVNEQFF.

The V gene is TRBV12-3 or TRBV12-4, the J gene TRBJ2-4; D is perhaps TRBD1 (5 bases). This CDR3 contains 14 residues. V was clipped by 5 bases and J by 13 bases, with 21 bases between them. The CDR3, as DNA: TGTGCCAGCAGTCCAGGGTTGCCCTACAATGAGCAGTACTTC. This gives the protein CASSPGLPYNEQYF.

In this sample, this clonotype turned up many times. The chain couples TRBV28 to TRBJ1-2; 9 nucleotides agree with TRBD1. V lost 6 bases to trimming and J lost 5 bases; unmatched junction nucleotides: 10. The germline gives CDR1 MDHEN, CDR2 SYDVKM. This CDR3 region has 15 residues. Written as DNA, the CDR3 is TGTGCCAGCAGGGGAGCCGGGACAGGGACGTATGGCTACACCTTC. Residues: CASRGAGTGTYGYTF.

This chain links TRBV6-2 or TRBV6-3 with TRBJ2-4, with D unclear. The DNA matches TRBJ2-7 better at its end, which makes the J call doubtful. Germline assignment: CDR1 MNHEY and CDR2 SVGEGT. The CDR3 is 13 residues long. CDR3 sequence: CASSYRRDYEQYF. The CDR3 bases are TGTGCCAGCAGTTACCGGAGAGATTACGAGCAGTACTTC.

Note on this clonotype: At one boundary the junction diverges from the germline segment, which might be a read error. The chain joins TRBV4-2 to TRBJ1-6, with TRBD1 identical over 8 bases. The CDR3 consists of 14 residues. Germline values: CDR1 LGHNA, CDR2 YNFKEQ. CDR3 in DNA: TGTGCCAGCAGCCAAGGGACAGGGTCATGGGAGCAGTACTTT. Its translation is CASSQGTGSWEQYF.

This clonotype was counted at least ten times. The J gene is TRBJ1-2, the V gene TRBV11-2; D remains ambiguous. In germline, CDR1 is SGHAT, CDR2 FQNNGV. With 1 base removed from V and 8 bases from J, the gap between germline ends came to 14 bases. The CDR3 is 14 amino acids. The CDR3 DNA follows: TGTGCCAGCAGCTTAGGGTTCCCGGCGGCGGGCTACACCTTC. It codes for CASSLGFPAAGYTF.

V gene TRBV7-3 combines with J gene TRBJ2-1, with D possibly being TRBD1 (6 bases). The end of the DNA is better explained by TRBJ2-5, so the J call may be wrong. This CDR3 has 14 residues. CDR1 and CDR2 from the germline V gene are SGHTA and FQGTGA. The CDR3 sequence is CASRQDSGQETQYF. Here the CDR3 DNA reads TGTGCCAGCAGACAGGACAGTGGCCAAGAGACCCAGTACTTC.

The chain employs TRBV28 and TRBJ1-1; D is possibly TRBD1 (6 bases). The germline V and J ends were trimmed by 10 bases and 6 bases, with 12 bases remaining between them. In germline, CDR1 is MDHEN, CDR2 SYDVKM. The CDR3 loop spans 11 amino acids. The CDR3 sequence: CATRGRPEAFF. CDR3 nucleotides: TGTGCCACCAGGGGACGCCCTGAAGCTTTCTTT.

V usage is TRBV10-3 and J usage is TRBJ2-1; 9 bases agree with TRBD2. The CDR3 has 16 residues. The ends lost 3 bases at V and 5 bases at J; junction bases unmatched: 8. Germline V CDR1 and CDR2: ENHRY, SYGVKD. The CDR3 DNA follows: TGTGCCATCAGTGAAATAGCGGGAGACGGCGACAATGAGCAGTTCTTC. Amino acids: CAISEIAGDGDNEQFF.